This T cell receptor beta chain was documented in a study of blood T cells in healthy people across ages (dated by TCRdb to between 2014 and 2016). A note on the overall study: In model experiments, template switching captured roughly one uniquely barcoded TCR beta cDNA molecule for every two T cells. The donors were split into four age groups: young (average around 15 years), middle-aged (roughly 39), aged (over 55) and long-lived (more than 80). To track age-related changes in TCR beta repertoire diversity, the study relied on deep sequencing normalized with unique cDNA molecular identifiers. Two additional independent replicas of 1 million unique cDNA reads from the same blood draw were analyzed for two donors (one aged 18 to 30 and one aged 80 or older). To avoid experimental bias, donors of different ages were spread randomly across the sequencing lanes. Overall results and qualifications from the work: A strong correlation was found between observed TCR beta diversity and the percentage of naive T cells measured by flow cytometry. Donor CMV infection status was unknown, potentially confounding age-related changes in expanded clonotypes. Observed TCR beta diversity per million T cells fell roughly linearly with age, and a significant reduction was already apparent by age around 40. Total diversity estimates from one million sequenced T cells were considered lower bounds and underestimates. Bulk unsorted PBMC profiling prevented conclusive comparison of naive and antigen-experienced compartments. Compared with the aged group, more naive CD4+ T cells, fewer expanded clones and increased TCR diversity were shown by the long-lived group, suggesting age selection.

The donors were some 39 Caucasian individuals from Russia, aged 6 to 90 years, who were systemically healthy. Each donor gave 8 to 10 milliliters of peripheral blood, drawn into EDTA-treated Vacutainer tubes. PBMCs were isolated by Ficoll-Paque density-gradient centrifugation, with at least 6.5 million obtained per sample. Total RNA was extracted from PBMCs with Trizol reagent, with at least 5.5 micrograms obtained per sample. Naive CD45RAhigh/CD27high T cell percentages were measured by flow cytometry on a PBMC aliquot from every donor. Libraries were constructed by 5' RACE. The instrument given in TCRdb is Illumina HiSeq 2500. A second PCR of roughly 7 to 11 cycles was performed with a sample-barcoded 5' primer and a J-beta primer mix. A unique molecular identifier was introduced onto each TCR beta cDNA molecule by a template-switch 5' adaptor carrying 12 random nucleotides. Each sample yielded at least 3 million CDR3-containing paired-end reads. The Mint cDNA synthesis kit, primed by a TRBC-specific oligonucleotide, was used to synthesize first-strand cDNA from all RNA. All cDNA was treated with uracil-DNA glycosylase and then went through a first 18-cycle PCR with the universal primers M1SS and BC2_uni_R. In the source study's methods: For normalization, 1 million high-quality reads were randomly selected from each sample, with every read carrying a distinct molecular identifier. Reads sharing molecular identifiers were discarded rather than binned into consensus sequences. CDR3 identification, clonotype clustering and error correction used MiTCR with a Q25 quality threshold and the strictest error-elimination algorithm. A nonparametric unseen species model with Euler transformation was used to estimate lower-bound total TCR beta diversity. The public sequencing data were trimmed at Q25 with fastp and processed into clonotypes with MiXCR by TCRdb, which kept only in-frame beta chains. CDR3 protein sequences are deduplicated, and each keeps its most common genes and DNA. The V and J calls were not made by the authors but by TCRdb's processing. The sample records about 970,000 distinct CDR3 sequences, just over 50% of which are singletons. The top ten constitute roughly 23% of the sample.

A note on this clonotype: No antigen is known for it. The input lacks base qualities; no much larger clone sits a single base away.

The specimen sequenced was blood. This sequence was found in an older woman in good health.

The CDR3 is CASSESRTVRETQYF. The DNA sequence is TGCGCCAGCAGTGAGTCAAGAACGGTACGGGAGACCCAGTACTTC. The rearrangement joined TRBV10-1 to TRBJ2-5; the D gene is unclear. V sheds 0 bases and J sheds 5 bases, leaving 13 bases between their ends. Inclusive of the bounding cysteine and phenylalanine, the CDR3 is 15 residues long. The kept DNA is CDR3 alone, 45 bases in frame from the first base. Per the germline V gene (reference sequence), WNHNN is the CDR1 and SYGVQD is the CDR2.